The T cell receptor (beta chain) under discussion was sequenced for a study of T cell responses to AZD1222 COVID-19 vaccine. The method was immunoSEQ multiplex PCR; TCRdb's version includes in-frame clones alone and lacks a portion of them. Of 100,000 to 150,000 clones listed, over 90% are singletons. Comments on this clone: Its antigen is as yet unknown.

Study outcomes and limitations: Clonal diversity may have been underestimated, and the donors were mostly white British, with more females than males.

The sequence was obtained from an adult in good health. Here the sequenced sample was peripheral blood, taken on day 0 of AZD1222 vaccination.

The CDR3 spells CASSIDFRGSGAYEQYF. CDR3 sequence (DNA): TGTGCCAGTAGTATAGATTTCCGGGGTTCCGGGGCCTACGAGCAGTACTTC. V usage is TRBV19 and J usage is TRBJ2-7; D possibly corresponds to TRBD2 (5 bases). CDR1 is LNHDA, CDR2 SQIVND, per germline (reference sequence). With 0 bases removed from V and 2 bases from J, the gap between germline ends came to 17 bases. The CDR3 totals 17 residues.